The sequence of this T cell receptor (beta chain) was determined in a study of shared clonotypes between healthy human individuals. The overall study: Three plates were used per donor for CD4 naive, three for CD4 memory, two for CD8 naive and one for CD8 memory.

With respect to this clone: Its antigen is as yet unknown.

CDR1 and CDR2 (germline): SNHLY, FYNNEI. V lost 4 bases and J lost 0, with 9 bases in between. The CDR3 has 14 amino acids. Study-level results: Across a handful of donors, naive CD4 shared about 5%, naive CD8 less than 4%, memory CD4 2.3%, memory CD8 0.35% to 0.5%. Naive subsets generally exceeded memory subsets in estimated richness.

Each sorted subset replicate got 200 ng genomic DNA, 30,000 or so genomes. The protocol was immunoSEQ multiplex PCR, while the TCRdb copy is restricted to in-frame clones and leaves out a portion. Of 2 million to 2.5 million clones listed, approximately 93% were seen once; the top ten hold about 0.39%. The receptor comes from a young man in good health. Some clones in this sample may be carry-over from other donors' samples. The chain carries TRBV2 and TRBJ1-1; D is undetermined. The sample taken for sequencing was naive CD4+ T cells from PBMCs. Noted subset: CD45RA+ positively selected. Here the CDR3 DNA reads TGTGCCAGCAGTGGTCGGGTCATGAACACTGAAGCTTTCTTT. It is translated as CASSGRVMNTEAFF.